The source of this T cell receptor (beta chain) is a study of blood T cell repertoires in COVID-19. Study details: The United States, Italy and Spain provided the acute and convalescent COVID-19 samples. The analysed material was cDNA or gDNA that came from T cells, B-cell-depleted T cells, or PBMCs.

Germline CDR1 is SGHRS and CDR2 is YFSETQ. There are 16 residues in the CDR3. The trim removed 3 bases at V and 5 bases at J, leaving 6 bases unmatched. Authors' data handling: Nucleated cell counts were estimated from reference gene primer amplification. The table came from immunoSEQ multiplex PCR; TCRdb's copy has only in-frame clones and leaves some out. That table gives V, J and clone size, and the DNA gave D and trimming. The table lists a few hundred thousand clones, 70% to 90% of them singletons, with around 1.2% in the top ten. Sequencing was carried out using peripheral blood. The TCR comes from a man in his forties with acute or convalescent COVID-19. The chain uses TRBV5-1 and TRBJ2-2, with 11 nucleotides matching TRBD2. CDR3 in amino acids: CASSSGLAAGTGELFF. The CDR3 nucleotides are TGCGCCAGCAGCTCGGGACTAGCGGCCGGGACCGGGGAGCTGTTTTTT.